This note documents a single TCR beta chain sequence. Its antigen remains unidentified. Base qualities are not at hand, and no much larger clone is one base apart. These data are taken from a study of blood T cell repertoires in COVID-19 (dated by TCRdb to about 2020). Looking at the study overall: Samples covering the acute and convalescent phases of COVID-19 were provided by collaborators in the United States, Italy and Spain. The material from the prospective study consisted of cDNA or gDNA derived from T cells, B-cell-depleted T cells, or PBMCs. Where available, HLA class I and class II types were obtained from metadata supplied by the sample provider rather than from assay-based typing. The samples were drawn from the first 160 participants of the ongoing ImmuneRACE study and from 1,254 subjects provided by 6 global collaborators. Sample metadata almost always included a de-identified subject ID, COVID-19 status, age in years and sex. Subjects who had been exposed to COVID-19, were actively infected with it, or had recovered from it provided the deeply sampled blood TCRbeta repertoires that made up the dataset. The repertoires were made available in a free public database intended to serve as a resource for research on the immune response to SARS-CoV-2.

V is pared back by 1 base and J by 5 bases, with 8 bases lying between the germline termini. The CDR3 covers 14 residues, taking in both the cysteine and the phenylalanine. Just CDR3 DNA is preserved here, 42 bases in frame from base 1. The germline V gene yields LGHNA for CDR1 and YSLEER for CDR2. Enrolling through a virtual design, the prospective study's participants ranged in age from roughly 18 to 89 years and lived across 24 United States geographic areas. To assign participants to cohorts, the prospective study relied on clinical history that participants themselves reported in a screening survey and a study questionnaire. Exposed participants were defined as having been in contact with someone with a PCR-confirmed or clinician-diagnosed COVID-19 case within 2 weeks of study entry. In the prospective study, whole blood, serum and a nasopharyngeal or oropharyngeal swab were collected from each participant by mobile phlebotomists. Additional blood draws and questionnaires over an approximately 2-month period could optionally be provided by prospective study participants. Before DNA extraction, blood samples from the prospective study were shipped at room temperature or frozen.

What the work shows at the level of the full study, not this receptor alone: The amount of clinical and demographic metadata varied by source and participant and was provided uncurated.

TCRbeta CDR3 regions were amplified from genomic DNA by means of the immunoSEQ Assay, a bias-controlled multiplex PCR. In the authors' own workflow: Nucleated cell counts per sample were estimated from amplification of reference gene primers within the assay. To quantify the absolute abundance of each unique TCRbeta CDR3 rearrangement, sequence reads were collapsed and filtered. For each sample, productive Simpson clonality was calculated as the square root of Simpson's diversity index across productive rearrangements. What TCRdb holds here is the immuneACCESS table cut down to in-frame rearrangements. Part of the clones is not present; checked against another copy, under half of the missing clones reflect an unresolved V gene, and the others are unexplained. V, J and clone size reflect that table, while D and trimming were determined from the DNA. The table for this sample lists 350,000 to 500,000 clones; around nine tenths of them were counted only once. Less than 1.5% of the sample goes to the ten largest clones.

This TCR derives from a woman aged 18-29 years who had been exposed to COVID-19. The sequence joins TRBV4-3 to TRBJ2-2; no D segment can be confidently identified. Input material: PBMCs or T cells enriched from blood (not recorded which). The nucleotide sequence is TGCGCCAGCAGCCAAGCCCCCGTGACCGGGGAGCTGTTTTTT. This encodes CASSQAPVTGELFF.